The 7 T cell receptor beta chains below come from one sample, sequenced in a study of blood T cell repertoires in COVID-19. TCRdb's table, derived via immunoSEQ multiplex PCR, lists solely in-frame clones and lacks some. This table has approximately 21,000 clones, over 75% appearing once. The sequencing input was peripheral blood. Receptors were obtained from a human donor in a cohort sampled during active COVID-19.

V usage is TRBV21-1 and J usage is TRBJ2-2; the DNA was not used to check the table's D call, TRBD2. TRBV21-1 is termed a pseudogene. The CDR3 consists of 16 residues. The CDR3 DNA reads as TGTGCCAGCAGCAACGGAGGAATCGGCTACACCGGGGAGCTGTTTTTT. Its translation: CASSNGGIGYTGELFF.

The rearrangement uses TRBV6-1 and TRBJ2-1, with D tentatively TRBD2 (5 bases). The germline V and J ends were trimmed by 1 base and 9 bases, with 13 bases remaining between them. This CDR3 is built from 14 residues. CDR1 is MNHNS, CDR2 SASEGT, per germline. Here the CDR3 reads CASSEGLYVSEQFF. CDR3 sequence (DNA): TGTGCCAGCAGTGAAGGACTATACGTCAGTGAGCAGTTCTTC.

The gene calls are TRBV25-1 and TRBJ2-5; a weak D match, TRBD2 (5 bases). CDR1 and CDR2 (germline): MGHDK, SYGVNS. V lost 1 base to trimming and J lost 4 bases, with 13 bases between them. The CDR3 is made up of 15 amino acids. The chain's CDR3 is CASSESIAFVETQYF. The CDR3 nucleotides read TGTGCCAGCAGTGAATCTATAGCGTTCGTAGAGACCCAGTACTTC.

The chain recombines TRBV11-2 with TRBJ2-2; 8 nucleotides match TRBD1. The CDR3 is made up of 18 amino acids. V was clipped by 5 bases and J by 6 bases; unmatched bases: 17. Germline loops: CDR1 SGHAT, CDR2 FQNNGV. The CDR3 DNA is TGTGCCAGCAGCCGACAATCAGGGGGCTGGGGAGCGGCCGGGGAGCTGTTTTTT. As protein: CASSRQSGGWGAAGELFF.

CDR3 DNA sequence: TGTGCCAGCAGTTACTCGGAGAGCAATCAGCCCCAGCATTTT. Its translation: CASSYSESNQPQHF. The chain combines TRBV6-6 with TRBJ1-5, with D unclear. CDR3 length: 14 residues. V was shortened by 0 bases and J by 1 base, with 4 bases between the two germline ends. CDR1 MNHNY and CDR2 SVGAGI come from the germline V gene (reference sequence).

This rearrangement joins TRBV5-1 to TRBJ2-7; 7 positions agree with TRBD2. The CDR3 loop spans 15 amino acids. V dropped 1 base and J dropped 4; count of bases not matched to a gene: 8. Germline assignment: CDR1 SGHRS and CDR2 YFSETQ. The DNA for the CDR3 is TGCGCCAGCAGCTTGATTGGACTAGGCCCGTACGAGCAGTACTTC. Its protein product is CASSLIGLGPYEQYF.

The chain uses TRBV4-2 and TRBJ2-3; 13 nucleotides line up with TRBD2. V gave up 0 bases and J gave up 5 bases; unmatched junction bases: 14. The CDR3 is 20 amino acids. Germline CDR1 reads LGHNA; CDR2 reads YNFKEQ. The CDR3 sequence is CASSQDPLPTSGGAKDTQYF. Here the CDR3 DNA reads TGTGCCAGCAGCCAAGACCCCCTCCCTACTAGCGGGGGGGCCAAAGATACGCAGTATTTT.